These T cell receptor beta chains were read from a single sample in a study of T-cell memory formation after mild COVID-19. MiXCR was run by TCRdb on the 5' RACE reads, yielding one entry per CDR3 protein. There are approximately 500,000 distinct CDR3 sequences in the sample; more than 20% occur only once, and about an eighth lies in the top ten. The sequenced sample consisted of PBMCs or a T cell subset sorted from them (not recorded which). These TCRs come from an adult woman who had mild COVID-19 (a few samples of this study predate the infection). Cell type and time point are not known. Each CDR3 is given with its conserved first and last residue. The D gene is left open where the match is weak. Expanded clones get a size class; other rows say once, few or many, or leave the size out.

D,size,V,J,DNA,CDR3
-,-,TRBV12-3/TRBV12-4,TRBJ1-1,TGTGCCAGCAGTGAACAGGGTTTTGAAGCTTTCTTT,CASSEQGFEAFF
TRBD1,-,TRBV6-5,TRBJ1-2,TGTGCCAGCAGTTACCAAGGGACAGGGGGAAACTATGGCTACACCTTC,CASSYQGTGGNYGYTF
-,few,TRBV24-1,TRBJ2-5,TGTGCCACCAGTGATCCGAGGGGCCAACAAGAGACCCAGTACTTC,CATSDPRGQQETQYF
-,-,TRBV7-2,TRBJ2-5,TGTGCCAGCAGCTTAGACCCCCGGGAGACCCAGTACTTC,CASSLDPRETQYF
-,few,TRBV7-6,TRBJ2-4,TGTGCACTCCGAACAGCCAAAAACATTCAGTACTTC,CALRTAKNIQYF
-,-,TRBV14,TRBJ2-5,TGTGCCAGCAGCCAATTTCGCCAGCTGGAGACCCAGTACTTC,CASSQFRQLETQYF
-,few,TRBV29-1,TRBJ1-3,TGCAGCGTTGATGTCGCGGGAGGAAACACCATATATTTT,CSVDVAGGNTIYF
-,-,TRBV24-1,TRBJ2-3,TGTGCCACCAGTGAGGGACGGGACGTAGATACGCAGTATTTT,CATSEGRDVDTQYF
-,few,TRBV12-3/TRBV12-4,TRBJ1-3,TGTGCCAGCAGCCGCACTGCGGAGGGACTAGGAAACACCATATATTTT,CASSRTAEGLGNTIYF
-,-,TRBV12-3/TRBV12-4,TRBJ1-4,TGTGCCAGCAGTTTAATTCGGAATGAAAAACTGTTTTTT,CASSLIRNEKLFF
TRBD2,-,TRBV11-2,TRBJ2-3,TGTGCCAGCAGCTCGTCTATAAGTAGCGGGAGGGCAGATACGCAGTATTTT,CASSSSISSGRADTQYF
TRBD2,few,TRBV6-1,TRBJ2-3,TGTGCCAGCGAGGCGGGAGGGACAGATACGCAGTATTTT,CASEAGGTDTQYF
-,once,TRBV15,TRBJ1-1,TGTGCCACCAGCAGAGATGGGGTGAACACTGAAGCTTTCTTT,CATSRDGVNTEAFF
TRBD1,-,TRBV7-9,TRBJ1-2,TGTGCCAGCAGCTTATCAGGGGGTCGGGACTATGGCTACACCTTC,CASSLSGGRDYGYTF
-,-,TRBV19,TRBJ1-1,TGTGCCAGTAGTATAGACTCACAGGGATGGGACACTGAAGCTTTCTTT,CASSIDSQGWDTEAFF
TRBD2,few,TRBV20-1,TRBJ2-3,TGCAGTGCTAGAAGAGCGGGGATCACAGATACGCAGTATTTT,CSARRAGITDTQYF
-,once,TRBV29-1,TRBJ2-5,TGCAGCGTCCACCGGGGGCAGGGGGTCCAAGAGACCCAGTACTTC,CSVHRGQGVQETQYF
-,few,TRBV11-2,TRBJ2-4,TGTGCCAGCAGCTGGCCGGGGGCAGCCAAAAACATTCAGTACTTC,CASSWPGAAKNIQYF
-,few,TRBV7-2,TRBJ2-1,TGTGCCAGCAGCCTCGACTGGGCCAATGAGCAGTTCTTC,CASSLDWANEQFF
-,-,TRBV20-1,TRBJ1-6,TGCAGTGCCATGGAGAGCTCCTATAATTCACCCCTCCACTTT,CSAMESSYNSPLHF
TRBD1,few,TRBV7-9,TRBJ2-2,TGTGCCAGCAGCTTACCGGGACAGGGGGTCGTCGCGAACACCGGGGAGCTGTTTTTT,CASSLPGQGVVANTGELFF
-,-,TRBV7-9,TRBJ2-1,TGTGCCAGCAGCTCTTTACAGGGACCTGAGCAGTTCTTC,CASSSLQGPEQFF
-,few,TRBV6-5,TRBJ2-1,TGTGCCAGCAGCCCACTAGCAACGAGCTCCTACAATGAGCAGTTCTTC,CASSPLATSSYNEQFF
TRBD2,-,TRBV10-3,TRBJ2-1,TGTGCCATCAGTGAGCCGACTAGCGGGAGGAGGTTCGCGTACAATGAGCAGTTCTTC,CAISEPTSGRRFAYNEQFF
TRBD2,-,TRBV20-1,TRBJ2-2,TGCAGTGCTCCTGAGAGCGGGAGGGACACCGGGGAGCTGTTTTTT,CSAPESGRDTGELFF
-,-,TRBV5-1,TRBJ2-7,TGCGCCAGCAGCTTGGTCGGACCCCTCCACTTC,CASSLVGPLHF
TRBD2,-,TRBV9,TRBJ2-3,TGTGCCAGCAGCGTATCGATCGGGGTAGCGGGAGTTGGAGATACGCAGTATTTT,CASSVSIGVAGVGDTQYF
-,few,TRBV5-1,TRBJ2-7,TGCGCCAGCAGCTTGGAGAGACAGGCCCCCTACGAGCAGTACTTC,CASSLERQAPYEQYF
-,-,TRBV12-3/TRBV12-4,TRBJ2-3,TGTGCCAGCAGTTTCGTTCGGGGACGCACAGATACGCAGTATTTT,CASSFVRGRTDTQYF
-,-,TRBV24-1,TRBJ2-5,TGTGCCACCAGTGATTCCCAATCGACTAGACGGGGCCGAGAGACCCAGTACTTC,CATSDSQSTRRGRETQYF
-,-,TRBV12-3/TRBV12-4,TRBJ1-1,TGTGCCAGCAGTTTTCATCACACTGAAGCTTTCTTT,CASSFHHTEAFF
-,-,TRBV29-1,TRBJ1-1,TGCAGCGTCTACCGCGCTCGAAGTGAAGCTTTCTTT,CSVYRARSEAFF
-,few,TRBV3-1,TRBJ1-1,TGTGCCAGCAGCCGAACGGACACTGAAGCTTTCTTT,CASSRTDTEAFF
TRBD2,-,TRBV6-2/TRBV6-3,TRBJ2-5,TGTGCCAGCAGTTCTAGCGGGAGGCCCCAAGAGACCCAGTACTTC,CASSSSGRPQETQYF
TRBD1,-,TRBV11-2,TRBJ2-1,TGTGCCAGCAGCCAAGGGGGGACAGGGCTGGAGCATGAGCAGTTCTTC,CASSQGGTGLEHEQFF
TRBD1,-,TRBV7-8,TRBJ1-4,TGTGCCAGCAGCTTGAGGAGACAGGGATATGAAAAACTGTTTTTT,CASSLRRQGYEKLFF
-,few,TRBV20-1,TRBJ2-3,TGCAGTGCTAGGGTTACAGATACGCAGTATTTT,CSARVTDTQYF
TRBD1,few,TRBV7-2,TRBJ1-3,TGTGCCAGCAGCTTAAGGGGACAGGGATCTGGAAACACCATATATTTT,CASSLRGQGSGNTIYF
-,few,TRBV5-1,TRBJ1-3,TGCGCCAGCAGCCTGGACAGCCCCCCTGGAAACACCATATATTTT,CASSLDSPPGNTIYF
-,few,TRBV9,TRBJ2-7,TGTGCCAGCAGCGTAGGTAACCGAGACAGCTCCTACGAGCAGTACTTC,CASSVGNRDSSYEQYF
TRBD1,many,TRBV20-1,TRBJ2-3,TGCAGTGCTTCCGGGACAGGAAGCACAGATACGCAGTATTTT,CSASGTGSTDTQYF
TRBD2,-,TRBV10-3,TRBJ2-1,TGTGCCATCAGTGGACTAGCGGGATACAATGAGCAGTTCTTC,CAISGLAGYNEQFF
-,-,TRBV12-3/TRBV12-4,TRBJ2-2,TGTGCCAGCAGCCCCGGGACAACCACCGGGGAGCTGTTTTTT,CASSPGTTTGELFF
-,-,TRBV7-2,TRBJ1-3,TGTGCCAGCAGCTTCGGGGATTACTCTGGAAACACCATATATTTT,CASSFGDYSGNTIYF
-,-,TRBV5-1,TRBJ2-5,TGCGCCAGCACCCCCGCAGCCATTTCAGGGCAAGAGACCCAGTACTTC,CASTPAAISGQETQYF
-,few,TRBV5-1,TRBJ2-4,TGCGCCAGCAGCTTGGATGAGGGTAACATTCAGTACTTC,CASSLDEGNIQYF
TRBD2,-,TRBV4-1,TRBJ2-5,TGCGCCAGCAGCCGCCTGGGAGGGGAAGAGACCCAGTACTTC,CASSRLGGEETQYF
-,-,TRBV5-4,TRBJ2-5,TGTGCCAGCAGCTTGTTTTCTGGGGGTCTAGAGACCCAGTACTTC,CASSLFSGGLETQYF